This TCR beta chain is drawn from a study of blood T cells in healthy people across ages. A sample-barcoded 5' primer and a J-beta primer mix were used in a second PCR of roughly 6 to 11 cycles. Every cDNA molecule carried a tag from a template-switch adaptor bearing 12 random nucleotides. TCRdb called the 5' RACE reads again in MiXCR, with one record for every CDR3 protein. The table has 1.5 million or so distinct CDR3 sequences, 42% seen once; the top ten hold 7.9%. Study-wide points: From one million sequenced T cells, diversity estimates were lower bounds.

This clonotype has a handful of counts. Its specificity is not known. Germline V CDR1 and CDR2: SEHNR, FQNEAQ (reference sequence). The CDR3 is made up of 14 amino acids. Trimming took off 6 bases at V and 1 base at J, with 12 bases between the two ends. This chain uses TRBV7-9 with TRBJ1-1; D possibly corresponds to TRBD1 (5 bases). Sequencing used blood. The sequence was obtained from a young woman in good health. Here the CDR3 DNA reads TGTGCCAGCAGAGCCCTCACAGGGAACACTGAAGCTTTCTTT. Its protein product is CASRALTGNTEAFF. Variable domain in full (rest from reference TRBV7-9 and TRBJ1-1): DTGVSQNPRHKITKRGQNVTFRCDPISEHNRLYWYRQTLGQGPEFLTYFQNEAQLEKSRLLSDRFSAERPKGSFSTLEIQRTEQGDSAMYLCASRALTGNTEAFFGQGTRLTVV.